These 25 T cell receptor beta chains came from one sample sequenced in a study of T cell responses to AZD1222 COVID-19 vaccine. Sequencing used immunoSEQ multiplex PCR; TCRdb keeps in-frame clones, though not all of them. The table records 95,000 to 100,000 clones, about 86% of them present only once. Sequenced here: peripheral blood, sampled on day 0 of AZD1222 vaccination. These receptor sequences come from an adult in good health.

Here the CDR3 reads CASTNGGLNTGELFF. For the CDR3, the DNA is TGTGCCAGCACCAACGGAGGGTTAAACACCGGGGAGCTGTTTTTT. The chain combines TRBV6-5 with TRBJ2-2; a possible D gene is TRBD2 (6 bases). The CDR3 is 15 amino acids. V was shortened by 7 bases and J by 2 bases, with 14 bases between the two germline ends. Looked up from germline, CDR1 is MNHEY and CDR2 is SVGAGI.

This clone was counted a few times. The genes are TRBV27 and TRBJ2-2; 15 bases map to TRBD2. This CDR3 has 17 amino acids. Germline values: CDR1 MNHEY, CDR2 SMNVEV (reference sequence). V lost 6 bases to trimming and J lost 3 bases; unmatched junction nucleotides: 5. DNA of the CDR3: TGTGCCAGCAGCCCGGGACTAGCGGGAGGTGACACCGGGGAGCTGTTTTTT. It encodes CASSPGLAGGDTGELFF.

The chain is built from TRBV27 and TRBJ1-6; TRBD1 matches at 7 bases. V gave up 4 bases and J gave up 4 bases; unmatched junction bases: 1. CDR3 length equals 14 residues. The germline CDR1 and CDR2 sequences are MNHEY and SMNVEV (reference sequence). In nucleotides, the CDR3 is TGTGCCAGCAGTTCACAGGGGTATAATTCACCCCTCCACTTT. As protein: CASSSQGYNSPLHF.

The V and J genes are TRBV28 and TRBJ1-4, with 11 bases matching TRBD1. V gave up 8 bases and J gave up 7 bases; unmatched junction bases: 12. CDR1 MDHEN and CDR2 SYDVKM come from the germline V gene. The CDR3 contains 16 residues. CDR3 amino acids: CASRPGGTGGSEKLFF. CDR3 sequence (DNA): TGTGCCAGCCGCCCTGGCGGGACAGGGGGGAGTGAAAAACTGTTTTTT.

CDR3: CASSQDVLNQPQHF. In DNA, the CDR3 is TGTGCCAGCAGCCAAGACGTTCTTAACCAGCCCCAGCATTTT. The chain uses TRBV3-1 (or the pseudogene TRBV3-2) and TRBJ1-5; D gene ambiguous. V gave up 0 bases and J gave up 7 bases, with 10 bases separating them. The CDR3 consists of 14 residues. CDR1 LGHDT and CDR2 YNNKEL come from the germline V gene (reference sequence).

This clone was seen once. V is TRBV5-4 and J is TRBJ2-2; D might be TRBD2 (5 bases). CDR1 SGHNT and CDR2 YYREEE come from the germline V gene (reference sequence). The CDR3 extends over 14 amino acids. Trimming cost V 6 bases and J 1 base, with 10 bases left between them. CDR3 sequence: CASTTRGNTGELFF. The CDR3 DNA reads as TGTGCCAGCACCACCCGGGGGAACACCGGGGAGCTGTTTTTT.

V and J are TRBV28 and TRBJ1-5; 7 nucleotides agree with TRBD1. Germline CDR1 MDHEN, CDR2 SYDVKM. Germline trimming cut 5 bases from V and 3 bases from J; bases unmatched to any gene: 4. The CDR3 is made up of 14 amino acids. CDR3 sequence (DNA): TGTGCCAGCAGTCCGGGACAGCTCAATCAGCCCCAGCATTTT. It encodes CASSPGQLNQPQHF.

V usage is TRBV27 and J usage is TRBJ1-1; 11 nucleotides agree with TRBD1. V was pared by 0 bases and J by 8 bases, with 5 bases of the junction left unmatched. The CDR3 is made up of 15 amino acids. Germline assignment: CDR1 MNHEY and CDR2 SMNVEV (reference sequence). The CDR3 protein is CASSLSPGQGVEAFF. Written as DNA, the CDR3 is TGTGCCAGCAGTTTATCTCCGGGACAGGGGGTCGAAGCTTTCTTT.

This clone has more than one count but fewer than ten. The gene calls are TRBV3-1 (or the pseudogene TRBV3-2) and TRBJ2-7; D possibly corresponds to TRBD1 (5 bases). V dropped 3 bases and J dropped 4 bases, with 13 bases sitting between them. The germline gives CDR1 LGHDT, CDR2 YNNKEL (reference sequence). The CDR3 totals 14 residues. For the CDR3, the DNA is TGTGCCAGCAGCCATGGATCAGGGTCGTACGAGCAGTACTTC. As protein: CASSHGSGSYEQYF.

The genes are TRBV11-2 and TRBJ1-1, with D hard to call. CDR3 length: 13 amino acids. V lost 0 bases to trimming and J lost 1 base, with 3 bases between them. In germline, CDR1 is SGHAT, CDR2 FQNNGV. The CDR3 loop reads CASSLEQNTEAFF. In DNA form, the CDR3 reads TGTGCCAGCAGCTTAGAACAGAACACTGAAGCTTTCTTT.

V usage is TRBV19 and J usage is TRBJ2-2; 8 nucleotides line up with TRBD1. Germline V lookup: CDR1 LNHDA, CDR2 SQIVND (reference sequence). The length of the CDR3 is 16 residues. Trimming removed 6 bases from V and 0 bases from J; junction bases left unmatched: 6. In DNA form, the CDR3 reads TGTGCCAGTAGCAAACAGGACAGGGCGAACACCGGGGAGCTGTTTTTT. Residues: CASSKQDRANTGELFF. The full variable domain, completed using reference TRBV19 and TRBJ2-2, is DGGITQSPKYLFRKEGQNVTLSCEQNLNHDAMYWYRQDPGQGLRLIYYSQIVNDFQKGDIAEGYSVSREKKESFPLTVTSAQKNPTAFYLCASSKQDRANTGELFFGEGSRLTVL.

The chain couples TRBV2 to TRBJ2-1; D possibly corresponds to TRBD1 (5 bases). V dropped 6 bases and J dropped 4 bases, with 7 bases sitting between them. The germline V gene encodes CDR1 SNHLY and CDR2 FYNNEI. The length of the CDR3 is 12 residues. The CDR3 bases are TGTGCCAGCAGGACAGATTACAATGAGCAGTTCTTC. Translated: CASRTDYNEQFF.

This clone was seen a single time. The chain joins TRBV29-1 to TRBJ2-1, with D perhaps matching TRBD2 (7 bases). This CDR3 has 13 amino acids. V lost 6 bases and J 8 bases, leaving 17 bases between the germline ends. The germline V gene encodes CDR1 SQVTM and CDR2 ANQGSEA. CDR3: CSVGSGGADEQFF. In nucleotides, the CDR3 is TGCAGCGTGGGGTCGGGGGGCGCGGATGAGCAGTTCTTC.

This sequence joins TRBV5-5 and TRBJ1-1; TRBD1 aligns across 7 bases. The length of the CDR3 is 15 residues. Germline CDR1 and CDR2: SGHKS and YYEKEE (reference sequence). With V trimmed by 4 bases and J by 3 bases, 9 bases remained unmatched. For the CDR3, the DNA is TGTGCCAGCAGCCTAAGACAGGGAGTGGACACTGAAGCTTTCTTT. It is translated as CASSLRQGVDTEAFF. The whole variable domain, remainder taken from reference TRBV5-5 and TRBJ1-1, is DAGVTQSPTHLIKTRGQQVTLRCSPISGHKSVSWYQQVLGQGPQFIFQYYEKEERGRGNFPDRFSARQFPNYSSELNVNALLLGDSALYLCASSLRQGVDTEAFFGQGTRLTVV.

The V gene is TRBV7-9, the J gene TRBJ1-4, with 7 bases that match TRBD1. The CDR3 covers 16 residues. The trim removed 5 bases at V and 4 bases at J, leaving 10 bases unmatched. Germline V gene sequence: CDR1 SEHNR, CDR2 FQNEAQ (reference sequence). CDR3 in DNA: TGTGCCAGCAGCCGGGGACAGACCAGCGATAATGAAAAACTGTTTTTT. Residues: CASSRGQTSDNEKLFF.

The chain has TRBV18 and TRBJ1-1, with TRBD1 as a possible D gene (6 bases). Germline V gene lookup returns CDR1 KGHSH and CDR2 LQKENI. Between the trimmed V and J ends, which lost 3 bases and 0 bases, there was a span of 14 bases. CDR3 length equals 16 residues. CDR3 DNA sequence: TGTGCCAGCTCACCCAGGGGAGGCATTATGAACACTGAAGCTTTCTTT. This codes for CASSPRGGIMNTEAFF.

CDR3 loop: CASSLRASTDTQYF. In nucleotides, the CDR3 is TGTGCCAGCAGTTTAAGGGCTAGCACAGATACGCAGTATTTT. The J gene is TRBJ2-3, the V gene TRBV6-5; D is unresolved. V lost 4 bases to trimming and J lost 0 bases, with 8 bases between them. This CDR3 spans 14 amino acids. Per germline, CDR1 MNHEY and CDR2 SVGAGI.

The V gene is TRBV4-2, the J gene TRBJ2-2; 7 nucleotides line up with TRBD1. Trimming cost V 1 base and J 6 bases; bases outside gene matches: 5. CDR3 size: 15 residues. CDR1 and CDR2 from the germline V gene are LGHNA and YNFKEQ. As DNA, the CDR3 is TGTGCCAGCAGCCAAGGAGGGGGCGTCGCCGGGGAGCTGTTTTTT. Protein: CASSQGGGVAGELFF.

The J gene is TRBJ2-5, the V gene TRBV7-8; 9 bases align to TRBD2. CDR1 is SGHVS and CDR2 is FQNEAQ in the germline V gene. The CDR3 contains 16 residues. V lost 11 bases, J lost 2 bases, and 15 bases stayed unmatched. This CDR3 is CASRRVSGSPQETQYF. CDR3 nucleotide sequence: TGTGCCTCAAGAAGAGTTAGCGGGAGCCCTCAAGAGACCCAGTACTTC.

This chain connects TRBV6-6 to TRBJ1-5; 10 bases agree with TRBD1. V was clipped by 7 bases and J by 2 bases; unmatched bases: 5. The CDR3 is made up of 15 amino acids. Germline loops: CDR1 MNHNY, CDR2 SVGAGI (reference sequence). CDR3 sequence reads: CASMRDRGGNQPQHF. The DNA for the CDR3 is TGTGCCAGCATGAGGGACAGGGGTGGCAATCAGCCCCAGCATTTT.

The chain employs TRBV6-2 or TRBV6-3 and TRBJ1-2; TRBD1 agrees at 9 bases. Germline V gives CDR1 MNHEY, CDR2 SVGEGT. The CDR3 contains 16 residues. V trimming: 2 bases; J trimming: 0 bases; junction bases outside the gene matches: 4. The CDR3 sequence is CASSYPGTGTNYGYTF. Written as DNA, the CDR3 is TGTGCCAGCAGTTACCCTGGGACAGGGACTAACTATGGCTACACCTTC.

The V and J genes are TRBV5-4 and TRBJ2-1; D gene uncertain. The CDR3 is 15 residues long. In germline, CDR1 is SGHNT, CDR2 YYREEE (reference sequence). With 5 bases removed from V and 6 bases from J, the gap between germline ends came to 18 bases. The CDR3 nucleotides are TGTGCCAGCAGTCCTTCCCTATTTTCTAGCAATGAGCAGTTCTTC. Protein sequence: CASSPSLFSSNEQFF.

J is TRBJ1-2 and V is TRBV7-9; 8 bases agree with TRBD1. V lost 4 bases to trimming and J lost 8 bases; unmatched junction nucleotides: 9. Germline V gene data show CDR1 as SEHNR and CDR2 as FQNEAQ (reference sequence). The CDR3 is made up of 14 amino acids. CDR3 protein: CASSSGQGAWGYTF. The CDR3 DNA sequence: TGTGCCAGCAGCTCAGGACAGGGTGCTTGGGGCTACACCTTC.

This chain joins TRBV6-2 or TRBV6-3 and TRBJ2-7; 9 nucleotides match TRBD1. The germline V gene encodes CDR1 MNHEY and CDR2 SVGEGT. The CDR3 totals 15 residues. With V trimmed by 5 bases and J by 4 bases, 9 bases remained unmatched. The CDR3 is CASSKGDRDLYEQYF. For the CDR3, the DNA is TGTGCCAGCAGTAAAGGGGACAGGGATCTGTACGAGCAGTACTTC.

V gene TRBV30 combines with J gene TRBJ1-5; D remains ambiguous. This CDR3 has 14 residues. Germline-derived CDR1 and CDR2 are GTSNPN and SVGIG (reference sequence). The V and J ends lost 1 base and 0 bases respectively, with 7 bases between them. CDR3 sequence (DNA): TGTGCCTGGAGTGGGTTGATTAGCAATCAGCCCCAGCATTTT. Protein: CAWSGLISNQPQHF.